Sequencing of this T cell receptor beta chain was carried out in a study of blood T cell repertoires in COVID-19. Study background: From the United States, Italy and Spain came samples of acute and convalescent COVID-19.

Trimming removed 3 bases from V and 4 bases from J, with 4 bases in between. Germline V CDR1 and CDR2: LNHDA, SQIVND (reference sequence). The CDR3 runs 12 residues. Assay: immunoSEQ multiplex PCR; the TCRdb copy retains only in-frame clones and omits some. The table lists some 71,000 clones, around 83% of them singletons, with around 20% in the top ten. This clone was picked up a small number of times. This same CDR3 is encoded by further DNA sequences in the sample. The sample was peripheral blood. This clonotype was sampled from a woman aged 45-60 years with acute or convalescent COVID-19. V and J are TRBV19 and TRBJ2-1; D remains unclear. DNA for the CDR3: TGTGCCAGTAGTATTCCATACAATGAGCAGTTCTTC. Translated: CASSIPYNEQFF.